The 27 T cell receptor beta chains below come from one sample, sequenced in a study of beta chain features in type 1 diabetes (dated by TCRdb to about 2018). Receptor amplification or capture employed the immunoSEQ multiplex PCR assay. The entire isolated RNA was reverse transcribed using the High Capacity cDNA Reverse Transcription Kit, and thus expressed TCRB transcripts were sequenced. As stored in TCRdb, this immuneACCESS dataset retains in-frame rearrangements with V and J assigned. A fraction of the clones does not appear; measured against another copy, unresolved V genes explain less than half of the discrepancy, and the remainder lacks a known reason. The sample contains some 400,000 clones, about 15% of them found a single time. The ten largest clones add up to about 0.019% of the sample. Sequencing was carried out using naive CD4+ T cells from blood. Explained via the paper, the cell subset or site label denotes: true naive CD4+ T cells. All receptors derive from a woman between 18 and 29 years old in good health.

The rearrangement links TRBV7-6 to TRBJ2-5, with no clear D. Deletions cut 5 bases from V and 4 bases from J, with 14 bases between. The germline gives CDR1 SGHVS, CDR2 FNYEAQ. There are 14 residues in the CDR3. The CDR3, as DNA: TGTGCCAGCAGCCTGACTTTGAGAGGAGAGACCCAGTACTTC. It specifies CASSLTLRGETQYF.

This clone has just a few counts. The rearrangement uses TRBV5-4 and TRBJ2-1, with 11 bases fitting TRBD2. CDR3 length equals 19 residues. Germline-derived CDR1 and CDR2 are SGHNT and YYREEE (reference sequence). Trimming removed 0 bases from V and 0 bases from J; junction bases left unmatched: 8. The CDR3 sequence: CASSLELAGETSSYNEQFF. The CDR3 nucleotides are TGTGCCAGCAGCTTGGAACTAGCGGGAGAAACTAGCTCCTACAATGAGCAGTTCTTC.

V gene TRBV5-1 combines with J gene TRBJ2-3; the match to TRBD2 covers 7 bases. The trim removed 1 base at V and 6 bases at J, leaving 14 bases unmatched. The V gene's germline CDR1 is SGHRS and CDR2 YFSETQ. The CDR3 loop spans 17 amino acids. CDR3 nucleotides: TGCGCCAGCAGCTTGCCTACCATAAGCGGGGCCGGGGATACGCAGTATTTT. Translated, it gives CASSLPTISGAGDTQYF.

The chain carries TRBV5-1 and TRBJ1-1, with D maybe TRBD1 (6 bases). The CDR3 is 14 residues long. CDR1 is SGHRS and CDR2 is YFSETQ in the germline V gene. Trimming left V 1 base short and J 1 base short, with 8 bases between. DNA of the CDR3: TGCGCCAGCAGCTTGACAGGGAAGAACACTGAAGCTTTCTTT. Translation gives CASSLTGKNTEAFF.

The genes are TRBV5-4 and TRBJ1-2; TRBD1 agrees at 7 bases. The CDR3 has 14 residues. J lost 5 bases, V lost 1 base, and 5 bases had no gene match. The V gene's germline CDR1 is SGHNT and CDR2 YYREEE (reference sequence). CDR3 bases: TGTGCCAGCAGCTTGACAGGGACAGTATATGGCTACACCTTC. Translated, it gives CASSLTGTVYGYTF.

This sequence joins TRBV29-1 and TRBJ2-3, with unresolved D. This CDR3 is 11 amino acids long. Germline V gene data show CDR1 as SQVTM and CDR2 as ANQGSEA. The V end was cut by 7 bases, the J end by 8 bases, with 13 bases between. In DNA, the CDR3 is TGCAGCGATGGTACAGCAGGTACGCAGTATTTT. The encoded protein is CSDGTAGTQYF.

Only a few counts were recorded for this clone. The V call is TRBV28, the J call TRBJ2-7, with 10 bases identical to TRBD2. The germline gives CDR1 MDHEN, CDR2 SYDVKM. Trimming took 3 bases from V and 6 from J; bases not matched to a gene: 11. The CDR3 is made up of 16 amino acids. In DNA form, the CDR3 reads TGTGCCAGCAGTTTGTACGACTTAGCGGGAGGACGCGAGCAGTACTTC. This gives the protein CASSLYDLAGGREQYF.

The table lists this clone with a few counts. J is TRBJ2-5 and V is TRBV5-1, with 9 bases matching TRBD1. The germline CDR1 and CDR2 sequences are SGHRS and YFSETQ. The CDR3 runs to 14 residues. V shed 4 bases, J shed 2 bases, and the junction held 3 bases outside the gene matches. DNA of the CDR3: TGCGCCAGCAGCATGGGACAGGGTCAAGAGACCCAGTACTTC. It is translated as CASSMGQGQETQYF.

The chain is built from TRBV7-9 and TRBJ1-2, with D possibly matching TRBD1 (5 bases). CDR1 is SEHNR, CDR2 FQNEAQ, per germline (reference sequence). Trimming left V 5 bases short and J 0 bases short, with 10 bases between. The CDR3 extends over 14 amino acids. CDR3 bases: TGTGCCAGCAGCGGAATGACAGCTAACTATGGCTACACCTTC. Translation gives CASSGMTANYGYTF.

This chain joins TRBV20-1 and TRBJ2-3; D is unclear. The germline V and J ends were trimmed by 6 bases and 4 bases, with 8 bases remaining between them. CDR3 size: 11 residues. CDR1 and CDR2 (germline): DFQATT, SNEGSKA (reference sequence). CDR3 sequence (DNA): TGCAGTGCCCACTCGGCAGATACGCAGTATTTT. This gives the protein CSAHSADTQYF.

This clone was found a few times. The rearrangement uses TRBV19 and TRBJ2-5; the match to TRBD2 covers 13 bases. The CDR3 is made up of 20 amino acids. V lost 3 bases and J lost 5; bases outside the gene matches: 18. Germline V gene lookup returns CDR1 LNHDA and CDR2 SQIVND (reference sequence). The DNA for the CDR3 is TGTGCCAGTAGTATTGCAGGATGGACTAGCGGGAGTTTTCGTCAGGAGACCCAGTACTTC. Its protein is CASSIAGWTSGSFRQETQYF. Drawing the rest from reference TRBV19 and TRBJ2-5, the complete variable domain is DGGITQSPKYLFRKEGQNVTLSCEQNLNHDAMYWYRQDPGQGLRLIYYSQIVNDFQKGDIAEGYSVSREKKESFPLTVTSAQKNPTAFYLCASSIAGWTSGSFRQETQYFGPGTRLLVL.

This clone was detected a few times. J is TRBJ2-3 and V is TRBV6-5; 9 bases align to TRBD2. J lost 6 bases, V lost 1 base, and 5 bases had no gene match. Germline CDR1 and CDR2: MNHEY and SVGAGI. The CDR3 consists of 15 residues. The CDR3 region has the DNA TGTGCCAGCAGTTACTATGCGGGAGGGCGGGATACGCAGTATTTT. It is translated as CASSYYAGGRDTQYF.

This clone was found a few times. Other DNA sequences in the sample encode the same CDR3. The chain recombines TRBV7-9 with TRBJ2-7; no clear D. The CDR3 length is 11 residues. CDR1 is SEHNR, CDR2 FQNEAQ, per germline (reference sequence). V was clipped by 2 bases and J by 4 bases, with 3 bases between them. CDR3 residues: CASSLHYEQYF. CDR3 sequence (DNA): TGTGCCAGCAGCTTACATTACGAGCAGTACTTC.

The chain is built from TRBV27 and TRBJ1-1, with D unclear. Germline V gene data show CDR1 as MNHEY and CDR2 as SMNVEV (reference sequence). The ends were cut back, 2 bases at V and 4 bases at J, with 8 bases in the middle. This CDR3 is built from 13 residues. The CDR3 reads CASSLDASTEAFF. The CDR3, as DNA: TGTGCCAGCAGTTTAGACGCTAGCACTGAAGCTTTCTTT.

This chain links TRBV6-1 with TRBJ2-1; a possible D gene is TRBD2 (5 bases). Germline values: CDR1 MNHNS, CDR2 SASEGT. With 7 bases removed from V and 0 bases from J, the gap between germline ends came to 13 bases. The CDR3 totals 15 residues. CDR3 sequence (DNA): TGTGCCAGCACGTTAGCGCCGAGCTCCTACAATGAGCAGTTCTTC. Translating it yields CASTLAPSSYNEQFF.

The chain's CDR3 is CAWGQGAFSNQPQHF. The CDR3 nucleotides read TGTGCCTGGGGACAGGGGGCATTCAGCAATCAGCCCCAGCATTTT. The chain combines TRBV30 with TRBJ1-5; 11 bases line up with TRBD1. This CDR3 contains 15 residues. Trimming cost V 5 bases and J 1 base; bases outside gene matches: 4. From germline, CDR1 is GTSNPN and CDR2 SVGIG (reference sequence).

The genes are TRBV7-9 and TRBJ2-5, with a possible D match to TRBD1 (6 bases). The CDR3 totals 12 residues. Trimming took off 6 bases at V and 3 bases at J, with 8 bases between the two ends. From germline, CDR1 is SEHNR and CDR2 FQNEAQ (reference sequence). The CDR3 coding sequence is TGTGCCAGCAGTCGGACAGAAGAGACCCAGTACTTC. Its translation is CASSRTEETQYF.

This clone turned up a few times. This chain joins TRBV29-1 and TRBJ2-7; 9 bases align to TRBD2. The V gene end was trimmed by 4 bases and the J gene end by 5 bases; junction bases not matched to a gene: 3. Germline CDR1 SQVTM, CDR2 ANQGSEA. The CDR3 loop spans 12 amino acids. The CDR3 protein is CSVGLAENEQYF. CDR3 nucleotide sequence: TGCAGCGTTGGACTAGCGGAAAACGAGCAGTACTTC.

The J gene is TRBJ2-1, the V gene TRBV19; the match to TRBD2 covers 12 bases. The V gene end was trimmed by 1 base and the J gene end by 8 bases; junction bases not matched to a gene: 6. The germline gives CDR1 LNHDA, CDR2 SQIVND (reference sequence). The CDR3 has 16 amino acids. DNA of the CDR3: TGTGCCAGTAGTATAGGGACTAGCGGGGTTTTGGATGAGCAGTTCTTC. The encoded protein is CASSIGTSGVLDEQFF.

The rearrangement joins TRBV7-2 to TRBJ2-5; 7 nucleotides align to TRBD2. The V gene end was trimmed by 1 base and the J gene end by 2 bases; junction bases not matched to a gene: 7. This CDR3 region has 16 residues. Germline CDR1 is SGHTA and CDR2 is FQGNSA. The DNA for the CDR3 is TGTGCCAGCAGCTTAGGGGTACTAGCGATTCAAGAGACCCAGTACTTC. It encodes CASSLGVLAIQETQYF.

This chain joins TRBV28 and TRBJ2-1; possible D gene TRBD2, 6 bases. Looked up from germline, CDR1 is MDHEN and CDR2 is SYDVKM. The V gene lost 5 bases and the J gene lost 6 bases, with 14 bases spanning the gap. The CDR3 has 14 amino acids. The CDR3: CASSLAGTFNEQFF. The DNA for the CDR3 is TGTGCCAGCAGTCTAGCCGGGACTTTCAATGAGCAGTTCTTC.

There are a few counts of this clone. The chain has TRBV7-2 and TRBJ2-3, with 14 bases fitting TRBD2. CDR3 length: 17 residues. Unmatched junction bases numbered 6, after V lost 3 bases and J lost 4 bases. The germline CDR1 and CDR2 sequences are SGHTA and FQGNSA. The CDR3 is CASSFLGLAGGSDTQYF. The CDR3 coding sequence is TGTGCCAGCAGCTTCCTCGGACTAGCGGGAGGATCAGATACGCAGTATTTT.

The chain has TRBV5-4 and TRBJ2-2; D possibly corresponds to TRBD1 (6 bases). CDR1 and CDR2 from the germline V gene are SGHNT and YYREEE (reference sequence). This CDR3 contains 14 residues. V was clipped by 7 bases and J by 3 bases, with 13 bases between them. CDR3 sequence reads: CASRKDSYTGELFF. The CDR3 DNA sequence: TGTGCCAGCCGCAAGGACAGCTACACCGGGGAGCTGTTTTTT. The full variable domain, with the rest looked up from reference TRBV5-4 and TRBJ2-2, is ETGVTQSPTHLIKTRGQQVTLRCSSQSGHNTVSWYQQALGQGPQFIFQYYREEENGRGNFPPRFSGLQFPNYSSELNVNALELDDSALYLCASRKDSYTGELFFGEGSRLTVL.

Concerning this clone: Different DNA sequences within this sample yield the same CDR3. The chain is built from TRBV29-1 and TRBJ2-7; D is ambiguous. Per the germline V gene, CDR1 is SQVTM and CDR2 is ANQGSEA. CDR3 length: 13 residues. Trimming cost V 3 bases and J 0 bases, with 9 bases left between them. DNA of the CDR3: TGCAGCGTTGATAGAGGCAGCTCCTACGAGCAGTACTTC. It yields the protein CSVDRGSSYEQYF.

This clone has only a few counts. CDR3 sequence: CASSLRGGAEETQYF. The CDR3 coding sequence is TGTGCCAGCAGCTTACGTGGAGGGGCGGAAGAGACCCAGTACTTC. The V call is TRBV7-9, the J call TRBJ2-5; weak D call: TRBD2 (6 bases). Germline values: CDR1 SEHNR, CDR2 FQNEAQ (reference sequence). This CDR3 comprises 15 residues. The V gene lost 2 bases and the J gene lost 3 bases, with 13 bases spanning the gap.

J is TRBJ2-1 and V is TRBV29-1; D not resolved. Germline CDR1 SQVTM, CDR2 ANQGSEA. This CDR3 is 13 amino acids long. V was trimmed by 5 bases and J by 6 bases, leaving 14 bases between them. The CDR3 reads CSVKAYRGNEQFF. As DNA, the CDR3 is TGCAGCGTTAAGGCTTACCGAGGCAATGAGCAGTTCTTC.

The chain combines TRBV7-9 with TRBJ2-2; D gene unclear. The CDR3 spans 13 residues. Germline V gene lookup returns CDR1 SEHNR and CDR2 FQNEAQ (reference sequence). V was pared by 1 base and J by 4 bases, with 4 bases between. The DNA for the CDR3 is TGTGCCAGCAGCTTAGACAGCACCGGGGAGCTGTTTTTT. Amino acids: CASSLDSTGELFF.